There are a few counts of the clone carrying this T cell receptor beta chain. The antigen is not known. The sample is drawn from a study of T-cell memory formation after mild COVID-19. Trimming removed 3 bases from V and 6 bases from J, with 9 bases in between. Germline CDR1 reads DFQATT; CDR2 reads SNEGSKA (reference sequence). The CDR3 consists of 12 residues. Study observations and caveats: Balance between CD4 and CD8 was seen in clones contracting day 15 to 85, and a CD4+ lean was seen in later expanders.

MiXCR, run by TCRdb on the 5' RACE reads, gives a single entry per CDR3 protein. The table shows some 260,000 distinct CDR3 sequences, with about 16% occurring only once. Sequencing input: PBMCs or a T cell subset sorted from them (not recorded which). The clonotype was recovered from a man aged 18 to 35 who had mild COVID-19 (a few samples of this study predate the infection). Cell type and time point are not known. The chain couples TRBV20-1 to TRBJ2-1; tentative D call: TRBD2 (6 bases). CDR3 amino acids: CSASAGLNEQFF. In nucleotides, the CDR3 is TGCAGTGCTAGCGCGGGGCTCAATGAGCAGTTCTTC.